The clone carrying this T cell receptor (beta chain) appeared a single time. The entry originates in a study of blood T cell repertoires in COVID-19. The overall study: Sources were T cells, B-cell-depleted T cells, or PBMCs; the material itself was cDNA or gDNA.

Original methodology: Counts of nucleated cells, estimated from reference gene primer amplification, were obtained. Method: immunoSEQ multiplex PCR; TCRdb's copy keeps in-frame clones and lacks some. V and J calls and clone size are given by that table; D and trimming were obtained from the DNA. The sample shows some 41,000 clones, 85% to 95% of them seen only once. Trimming took 8 bases from V and 4 from J; bases not matched to a gene: 6. Germline V gene data show CDR1 as SNHLY and CDR2 as FYNNEI. The CDR3 runs to 14 residues. The J gene is TRBJ1-2, the V gene TRBV2; 11 nucleotides line up with TRBD1. The specimen was peripheral blood. The receptor's source is a human donor in a cohort sampled during active COVID-19. In DNA, the CDR3 is TGTGCCAGCGGGGCCGGGACAGGGGGCTATGGCTACACCTTC. This encodes CASGAGTGGYGYTF.